These 5 T cell receptor beta chains share one sample of origin, sequenced in a study of metastatic and nonmetastatic thyroid tumors. MiXCR re-clonotyped the PCR reads for TCRdb. Among about 15,000 clones, 30% to 40% were seen once, and the ten largest hold approximately 7%. Until they underwent thyroid surgery, no patient had received any treatment. Material for sequencing was tumor tissue. These receptors all stem from a female donor with papillary thyroid cancer or a benign thyroid nodule (not recorded which). Some clones in this sample may be carry-over from other donors' samples.

This clone is labeled medium-sized (0.01 to 0.1%). The gene calls are TRBV7-2 and TRBJ1-1; no firm D call. In germline, CDR1 is SGHTA, CDR2 FQGNSA. This CDR3 has 15 residues. Trimming took off 1 base at V and 3 bases at J, with 12 bases between the two ends. The CDR3 DNA reads as TGTGCCAGCAGCTTAGAGGCGGGTCCGGACACTGAAGCTTTCTTT. Amino acid sequence: CASSLEAGPDTEAFF.

This clone is medium-sized by share. This CDR3 reads CASSRQGNNSPLHF. In DNA, the CDR3 is TGTGCCAGCAGCCGACAGGGTAATAATTCACCCCTCCACTTT. The rearrangement links TRBV2 to TRBJ1-6, with TRBD1 identical over 7 bases. In germline, CDR1 is SNHLY, CDR2 FYNNEI. CDR3 length: 14 residues. Trimming at V came to 6 bases and at J to 5 bases, leaving 4 bases not matched to a gene.

This clone was seen more than once but under ten times. The chain couples TRBV6-2 or TRBV6-3 to TRBJ2-7; 8 bases map to TRBD2. V gave up 8 bases and J gave up 4 bases; unmatched junction bases: 7. The length of the CDR3 is 13 residues. Germline assignment: CDR1 MNHEY and CDR2 SVGEGT. CDR3 nucleotides: TGTGCCAGCTCCTGGGTAGCGGGGTACGAGCAGTACTTC. Translated: CASSWVAGYEQYF.

This clone showed up many times. A clone one base away is much larger, so this may be a read error. The genes are TRBV5-1 and TRBJ2-4; 9 bases agree with TRBD1. The germline V gene encodes CDR1 SGHRS and CDR2 YFSETQ. The CDR3 is made up of 14 amino acids. V was clipped by 7 bases and J by 7 bases; unmatched bases: 9. CDR3 protein: CASYPGTGSNIQYF. The CDR3 DNA is TGCGCCAGCTACCCCGGGACAGGGAGCAACATTCAGTACTTC. The whole variable domain, filled in from reference TRBV5-1 and TRBJ2-4, reads KAGVTQTPRYLIKTRGQQVTLSCSPISGHRSVSWYQQTPGQGLQFLFEYFSETQRNKGNFPGRFSGRQFSNSRSEMNVSTLELGDSALYLCASYPGTGSNIQYFGAGTRLSVL.

J is TRBJ2-1 and V is TRBV7-6, with TRBD2 matching 8 bases. Trimming removed 0 bases from V and 7 bases from J; junction bases left unmatched: 8. The CDR3 length is 16 residues. Per the germline V gene, CDR1 is SGHVS and CDR2 is FNYEAQ. CDR3 residues: CASSLAEAGGLNEQFF. For the CDR3, the DNA is TGTGCCAGCAGCTTAGCGGAGGCGGGAGGACTTAATGAGCAGTTCTTC.